This record looks at one T cell receptor (beta chain) sequence and its context. The antigen it binds to is not known. The record has no base qualities; no much larger clone is one base away. The cohort was made up of hundreds of healthy bone marrow donors. All cohort members were sampled while nominally healthy, although unrecorded immune exposures were likely present. The donor tested CMV seronegative, placing the donor among the roughly 350 seronegative members of the cohort. A peripheral blood sample was provided by each donor, and peripheral blood mononuclear cells were used for TCR beta sequencing. The Qiagen DNeasy Blood Extraction Kit was used to extract genomic DNA from the blood cell samples. To prepare the library, the immunoSEQ multiplex PCR assay was applied. For the multiplex PCR, a mixture combining 60 forward primers for TCR Vbeta segments and 13 reverse primers for TCR Jbeta segments was used. Amplification of the CDR3 region of rearranged TCR beta genes was performed with a multiplex PCR assay on genomic DNA. The Illumina HiSeq System was used to sequence the amplified TCR beta libraries as 87-base-pair reads. The original pipeline was this. In a later analysis, roughly 80 million unique TCR beta chains were counted across the 666 repertoires, and around 11 million of these chains were shared by at least two donors. A nearest-neighbor algorithm error-corrected the raw reads and collapsed the reads into unique sequences, merging closely related sequences to remove PCR and sequencing errors. CDR3 sequences were aligned to IMGT reference sequences to assign V, D and J gene segments. Each retained sequence needed at least a six-nucleotide match to both a V gene segment and a J gene segment. Rearrangements were classified as productive when the CDR3 lacked stop codons and remained in frame with V and J, and all other rearrangements were classified as non-productive. CDR3 was defined by IMGT convention, running from the second conserved V-encoded cysteine to the conserved J-encoded phenylalanine. Sequences without an unambiguous match to a single V gene segment were excluded from the earlier analysis of several hundred of the donors. In an earlier analysis of 587 of the donors, V segments were called functional above 56.7% productive rearrangements and were called segregating when the between-donor standard deviation exceeded 5%. A statistical classification framework was built for diagnosing cytomegalovirus status from the catalog of TCR beta chain sequences. V and J gene assignment, in a later analysis, came from comparing TCR nucleotide sequences with IMGT/GENE-DB human TR gene sequences. The TCRdist pipeline was used in a later analysis to assign CDR3 sequences and most-parsimonious VDJ recombination scenarios. In a later analysis, each TCR beta chain was defined by its CDR3 amino acid sequence together with its V-gene family, and reads lacking a unique V-gene family were excluded. To address suspected cross-contamination and a sequencing artifact, a later analysis removed approximately 600 highly shared, low-generation-probability nucleotide sequences. In a later analysis, a clonal expansion index for each public chain was calculated from normalized within-repertoire ranks of inferred template counts. In a later analysis, generation probabilities were computed using a VDJ recombination model fitted to out-of-frame rearrangements, and the results were checked against IGoR. A later analysis scored TCR-TCR, TCR-HLA and TCR-CMV co-occurrence with hypergeometric tests, applying a repertoire-size bias correction to TCR pairs. In a later analysis, false discovery rates were estimated by permuting HLA or CMV assignments 20 times. In a later analysis, co-occurring TCRs were grouped with DBSCAN, and TCRdist sequence similarity was added when clustering was performed within HLA-allele-positive subsets. Repertoires with fewer than 30,000 or more than 120,000 public chains, plus five repertoires with anomalous nucleotide sharing, were excluded from co-occurrence clustering. TCRdb took this table from immuneACCESS and kept in-frame rearrangements with V and J called. Such tables lack part of the clones; where checked against another copy, unresolved V genes explain under half of the gap, and the rest is unexplained. V and J calls plus clone size are reproduced from that table; the DNA served to infer D and trimming. The sample table lists some 150,000 clones, around 88% of them with a count of one. Jointly, the top ten make up approximately 0.85% of the sample.

These data belong to a study of cytomegalovirus exposure and HLA in healthy donors (dated by TCRdb to the late 2010s). In the study overall: In an earlier analysis of 550 to 750 of the donors, approximately 260 Gb of sequence data and just under 120 million unique TCR beta sequences from roughly 190 million T cells were reported. Roughly 300 gigabases of sequencing data and tens of millions of unique TCR sequences were included in an early release covering under 650 HLA-typed donors. Among the roughly 400 genotyped donors, roughly 80% belonged to the genetic ancestry cluster associated with self-reported Caucasian donors. The aim of the study was to test whether cataloging public T cell receptors could identify signatures of past pathogen exposure. The T cell repertoires of 666 subjects were profiled by immunosequencing and related to cytomegalovirus serostatus. Besides the first cohort of hundreds of subjects, a separate validation cohort made up of some 110 different subjects was used. To predict cytomegalovirus infection status, the study brought together high-throughput TCR immunosequencing, statistical association of individual TCRs with disease status, and machine learning. A later analysis re-analyzed previously published TCR beta repertoires from roughly 690 donors and added high-resolution HLA genotyping to study TCR occurrence patterns. Rather than drawing on any new phenotypic data, the later analysis identified candidate immune exposures from TCR beta sequences and the way those sequences occurred across donors. In an earlier analysis of 550 to 700 of the donors, high-throughput TCR beta sequencing was used to judge whether each TCR beta V gene segment behaved as functional or pseudogenic. Donor age, sex, ethnicity and CMV serostatus were compiled together with the repertoire data. Genome-wide SNP genotypes for about 55% of the roughly 670 donors were used in a later genetic analysis, which treated that subset as a discovery cohort. Every repertoire in the discovery cohort had been generated on one and the same sequencing platform. Class I and class II HLA loci were covered by the typing at four-digit resolution. Typing coverage varied by locus: about 629-630 donors for A, B, C, DRB1 and DQB1; roughly 500 for DQA1; more than 600 for DPA1; some 470 for DPB1. Several DR-DQ haplotypes were handled as single units for association and clustering because linkage in the cohort was strong. On average, roughly 250,000 unique TCR beta nucleotide sequences were sequenced per donor among fewer than 500 genotyped donors of the cohort, with about 17% of those sequences being non-productive.

According to the germline V gene, CDR1 reads SGHTA and CDR2 reads FQGTGA. Inclusive of the bounding cysteine and phenylalanine, the CDR3 is 14 residues long. CDR3 DNA is the only sequence kept; it has 42 bases, read in frame from the first base. V sheds 5 bases and J sheds 6 bases, leaving 15 bases between their ends. Summary of the overall study and its limitations: A later analysis reported that several top co-occurrence clusters appeared linked to parvovirus B19, influenza, CMV and Epstein-Barr virus. The only immune exposure information available for the cohort was CMV serostatus. Most CMV-associated TCR beta chains appeared to be HLA-restricted in a later analysis, and the HLA associations seemed to be driven largely by CMV exposure. In a later genetic analysis, fewer N-insertions in productive TCRs were reported among donors in an Asian-associated ancestry cluster than the approximately 670-donor mean. The classifier was reported to diagnose cytomegalovirus status with high specificity and sensitivity in both the original and validation cohorts. In a later analysis, HLA-associated TCR beta chains were found to be more clonally expanded and to have lower generation probabilities than equally common non-associated chains. A few of the identified cytomegalovirus-associated TCR beta chains were confirmed in vitro to be specific for cytomegalovirus antigens. Sequencing depth was assumed to be roughly uniform across donors in the presence/absence analyses, though that assumption may not hold. In a later analysis, the rate of TCR association differed among HLA loci, with DRB1 alleles having the most associated TCRs and HLA-C alleles having the fewest. The earlier analysis of nearly 600 of the donors excluded approximately 15 rarely observed V segments, including chromosome 9 orphons, because counts were too low. Strong co-occurrence of HLA alleles, especially DR and DQ, made assigning TCR associations to individual alleles difficult. Because the 87-base-pair reads could not distinguish some IMGT-functional V segments, including TRBV6-2 and TRBV6-3, those segments were excluded. Specific HLA alleles were associated with 15,000 to 20,000 TCR beta sequences at a false discovery rate of 0.05 in a later analysis. An association between a missense DCLRE1C variant and V-gene and J-gene trimming of TCR beta chains was found in a later genetic analysis and replicated in an independent cohort. In an earlier analysis of approximately 590 of the donors, most TCR beta V segments appeared in productive rearrangements about 87% or about 30% of the time, broadly matching IMGT annotations. Linkage disequilibrium might explain the correlated functional status among segregating V segments, but an unknown experimental factor could not be ruled out. A further reported finding was that TCR beta sequences accurately predicted the HLA-A and HLA-B alleles for most subjects in the first cohort. Most TCR sequences were observed very rarely across donors, whereas some public TCRs were present in many individuals. Because some donors lacked HLA typing at each locus, the association tests relied only on the typed subset. According to the authors, the approach could potentially be generalized to other disease states and immunological phenotypes. In the study, roughly 160 TCR beta chains were listed as associated with cytomegalovirus. The sequencing pipeline was judged likely to have produced a cluster of highly shared sequence variants as a technical artifact. Only TCR beta chains were sequenced in this cohort, and the absence of alpha or paired-chain data limited detectable features.

The chain uses TRBV7-3 and TRBJ2-3; the D segment could be TRBD2, given 6 matching bases. The source material was PBMCs. The sequence was collected from a woman under 40 in good health and CMV-seronegative. The DNA sequence is given as TGTGCCAGCAGCCCGACTAGTAGAGGGGATACGCAGTATTTT. Its coded protein is CASSPTSRGDTQYF.